The following is a T cell receptor beta chain sequence with its context. Its cognate antigen is unknown. Additional DNA sequences in this sample encode the identical CDR3. The data derive from a study of CD8 T cell repertoires and HIV-1 epitope variants. Study information: IL-2, IL-7 and IL-15 were added on days 3 and 7 of approximately 9-day cultures. Study findings and constraints: Beta chains alone show antigen proliferation, not cytokine profile or function.

J was trimmed by 3 bases and V by 2 bases; bases with no gene match: 3. Germline loops: CDR1 MDHEN, CDR2 SYDVKM. The CDR3 loop spans 15 amino acids. On the immunoSEQ platform, TCR beta CDR3s were sequenced at survey depth. Using immunoSEQ multiplex PCR, the repertoire was profiled, and TCRdb retains in-frame clones only, with some absent. Of over 90,000 clones in the sample, just under 75% were seen once. Sequencing used uncultured baseline CD8+ T cells from peripheral blood mononuclear cells (PBMCs). The TCR comes from a male donor with HIV. The V call is TRBV28, the J call TRBJ2-3; 9 positions match TRBD2. In DNA, the CDR3 is TGTGCCAGCAGTTTAGATAGCGGGAGAACAGATACGCAGTATTTT. Its protein is CASSLDSGRTDTQYF. The entire variable domain, with the rest obtained from reference TRBV28 and TRBJ2-3, is as follows: DVKVTQSSRYLVKRTGEKVFLECVQDMDHENMFWYRQDPGLGLRLIYFSYDVKMKEKGDIPEGYSVSREKKERFSLILESASTNQTSMYLCASSLDSGRTDTQYFGPGTRLTVL.